This T cell receptor (beta chain) originates from a study of blood T cell repertoires in COVID-19. Original processing methods: Amplifying reference gene primers gave estimates of nucleated cell counts. Data came from immunoSEQ multiplex PCR; TCRdb stores just in-frame clones and leaves some out. The DNA was the basis for D and trimming; V, J and clone size are from that table. Among a few hundred thousand clones listed, nearly 90% were seen once. In terms of age and location, participants ranged from about 18 to 100 years and lived in around 22 US areas. Participant-reported clinical history was the basis for cohort assignment. The specimen sequenced was PBMCs or T cells enriched from blood (not recorded which). This clonotype was sampled from a woman under 40 who had recovered from COVID-19.

The CDR3 sequence is CATSDFIGGLAGGLHEQFF. Written as DNA, the CDR3 is TGTGCCACCAGTGATTTTATTGGAGGGCTTGCGGGAGGGCTGCATGAGCAGTTCTTC. The chain joins TRBV24-1 to TRBJ2-1, with 9 nucleotides matching TRBD2. The ends lost 1 base at V and 8 bases at J; junction bases unmatched: 17. The CDR3 covers 19 residues. In germline, CDR1 is KGHDR, CDR2 SFDVKD.